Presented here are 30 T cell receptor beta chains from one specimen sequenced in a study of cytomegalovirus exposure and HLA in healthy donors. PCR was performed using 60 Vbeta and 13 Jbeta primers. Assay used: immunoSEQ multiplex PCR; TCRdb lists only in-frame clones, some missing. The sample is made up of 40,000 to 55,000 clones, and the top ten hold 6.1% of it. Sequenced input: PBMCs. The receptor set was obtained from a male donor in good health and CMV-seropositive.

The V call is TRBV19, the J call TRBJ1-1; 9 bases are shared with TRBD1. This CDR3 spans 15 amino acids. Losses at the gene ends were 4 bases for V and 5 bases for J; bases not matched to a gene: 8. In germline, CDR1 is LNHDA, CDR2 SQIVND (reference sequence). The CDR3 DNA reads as TGTGCCAGTAGTACATCCGTGACAGGGGGAACTGAAGCTTTCTTT. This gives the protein CASSTSVTGGTEAFF.

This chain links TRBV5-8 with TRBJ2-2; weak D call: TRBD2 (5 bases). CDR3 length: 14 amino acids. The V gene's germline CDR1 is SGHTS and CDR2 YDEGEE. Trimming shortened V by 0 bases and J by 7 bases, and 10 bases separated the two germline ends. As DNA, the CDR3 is TGTGCCAGCAGCTTGGGCACTAGGAGCGGGGAGCTGTTTTTT. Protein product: CASSLGTRSGELFF.

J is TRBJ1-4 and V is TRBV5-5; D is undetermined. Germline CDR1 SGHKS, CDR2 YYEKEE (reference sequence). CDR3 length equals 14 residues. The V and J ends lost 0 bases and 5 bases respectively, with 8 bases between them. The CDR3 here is CASSLVGGNEKLFF. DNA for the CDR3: TGTGCCAGCAGCTTGGTAGGAGGGAATGAAAAACTGTTTTTT. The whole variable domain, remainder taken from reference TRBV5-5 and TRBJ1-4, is DAGVTQSPTHLIKTRGQQVTLRCSPISGHKSVSWYQQVLGQGPQFIFQYYEKEERGRGNFPDRFSARQFPNYSSELNVNALLLGDSALYLCASSLVGGNEKLFFGSGTQLSVL.

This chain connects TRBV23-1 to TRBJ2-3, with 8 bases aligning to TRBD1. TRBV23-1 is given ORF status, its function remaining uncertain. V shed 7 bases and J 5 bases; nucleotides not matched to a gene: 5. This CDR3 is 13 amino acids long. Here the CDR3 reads CASIQGAGDTQYF. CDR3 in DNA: TGCGCCAGCATCCAGGGGGCCGGAGATACGCAGTATTTT.

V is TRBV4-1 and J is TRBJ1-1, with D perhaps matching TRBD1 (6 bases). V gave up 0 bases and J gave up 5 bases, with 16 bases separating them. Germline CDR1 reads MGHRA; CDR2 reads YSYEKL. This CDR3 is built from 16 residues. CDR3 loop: CASSQDLPSTGTEAFF. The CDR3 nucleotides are TGCGCCAGCAGCCAAGATCTCCCTTCAACAGGGACTGAAGCTTTCTTT.

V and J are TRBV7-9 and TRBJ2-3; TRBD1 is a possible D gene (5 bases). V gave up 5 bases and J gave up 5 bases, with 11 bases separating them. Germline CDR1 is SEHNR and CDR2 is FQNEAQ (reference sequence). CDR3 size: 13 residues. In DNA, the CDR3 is TGTGCCAGCAGCACCATAGGGGAAGATACGCAGTATTTT. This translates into CASSTIGEDTQYF.

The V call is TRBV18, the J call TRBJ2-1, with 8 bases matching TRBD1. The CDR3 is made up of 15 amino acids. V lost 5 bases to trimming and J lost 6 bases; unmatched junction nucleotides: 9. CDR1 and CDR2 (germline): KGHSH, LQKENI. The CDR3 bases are TGTGCCAGCTCATGGCCGGGACAGGACTTCAATGAGCAGTTCTTC. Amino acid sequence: CASSWPGQDFNEQFF.

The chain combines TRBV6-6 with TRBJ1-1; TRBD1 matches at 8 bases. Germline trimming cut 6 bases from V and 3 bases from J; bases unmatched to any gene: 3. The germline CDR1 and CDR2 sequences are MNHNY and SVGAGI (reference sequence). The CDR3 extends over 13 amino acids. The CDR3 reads CASSGQGYTEAFF. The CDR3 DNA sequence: TGTGCCAGCAGCGGACAGGGATACACTGAAGCTTTCTTT.

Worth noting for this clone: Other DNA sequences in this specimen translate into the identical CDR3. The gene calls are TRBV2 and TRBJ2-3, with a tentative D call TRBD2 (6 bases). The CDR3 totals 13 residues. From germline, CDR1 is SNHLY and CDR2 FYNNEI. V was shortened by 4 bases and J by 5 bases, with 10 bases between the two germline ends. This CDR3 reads CASSAAGRDTQYF. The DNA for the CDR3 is TGTGCCAGCAGTGCCGCGGGACGAGATACGCAGTATTTT.

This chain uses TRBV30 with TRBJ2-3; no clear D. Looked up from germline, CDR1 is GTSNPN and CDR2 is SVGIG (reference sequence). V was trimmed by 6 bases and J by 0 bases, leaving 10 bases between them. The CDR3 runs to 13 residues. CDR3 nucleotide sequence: TGTGCCTGCCCCCGCGGAAGCACAGATACGCAGTATTTT. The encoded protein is CACPRGSTDTQYF.

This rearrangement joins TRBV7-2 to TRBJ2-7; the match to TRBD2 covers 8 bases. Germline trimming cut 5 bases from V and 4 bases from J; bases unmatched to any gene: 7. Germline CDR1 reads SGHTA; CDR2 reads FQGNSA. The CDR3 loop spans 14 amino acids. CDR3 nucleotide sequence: TGTGCCAGCAGCCAACTCGGGGGGGCTTACGAGCAGTACTTC. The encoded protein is CASSQLGGAYEQYF.

The CDR3 loop is CASSPREGYEQYF. CDR3 nucleotides: TGTGCCAGCAGCCCACGGGAGGGCTACGAGCAGTACTTC. The chain has TRBV5-6 and TRBJ2-7; 8 bases line up with TRBD2. Germline V lookup: CDR1 SGHDT, CDR2 YYEEEE. V lost 4 bases, J lost 3 bases, and 3 bases stayed unmatched. The CDR3 sequence is 13 residues long. The full variable domain, with the rest looked up from reference TRBV5-6 and TRBJ2-7, is DAGVTQSPTHLIKTRGQQVTLRCSPKSGHDTVSWYQQALGQGPQFIFQYYEEEERQRGNFPDRFSGHQFPNYSSELNVNALLLGDSALYLCASSPREGYEQYFGPGTRLTVT.

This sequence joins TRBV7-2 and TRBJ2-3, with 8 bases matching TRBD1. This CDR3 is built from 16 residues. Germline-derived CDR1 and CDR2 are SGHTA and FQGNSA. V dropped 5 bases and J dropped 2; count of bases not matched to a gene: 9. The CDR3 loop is CASSQYRQGNTDTQYF. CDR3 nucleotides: TGTGCCAGCAGCCAATACCGACAGGGGAACACAGATACGCAGTATTTT.

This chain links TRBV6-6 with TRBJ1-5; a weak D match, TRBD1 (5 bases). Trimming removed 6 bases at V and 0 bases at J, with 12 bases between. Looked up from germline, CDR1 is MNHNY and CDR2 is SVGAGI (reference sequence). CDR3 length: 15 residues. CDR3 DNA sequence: TGTGCCAGCAGAAATCAGGGATATAGCAATCAGCCCCAGCATTTT. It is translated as CASRNQGYSNQPQHF.

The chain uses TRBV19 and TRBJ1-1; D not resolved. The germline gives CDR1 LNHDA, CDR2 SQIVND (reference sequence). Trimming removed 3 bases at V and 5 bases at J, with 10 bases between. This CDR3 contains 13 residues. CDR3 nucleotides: TGTGCCAGTAGTATGGAGGAAGAGACTGAAGCTTTCTTT. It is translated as CASSMEEETEAFF. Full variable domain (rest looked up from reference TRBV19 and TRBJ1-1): DGGITQSPKYLFRKEGQNVTLSCEQNLNHDAMYWYRQDPGQGLRLIYYSQIVNDFQKGDIAEGYSVSREKKESFPLTVTSAQKNPTAFYLCASSMEEETEAFFGQGTRLTVV.

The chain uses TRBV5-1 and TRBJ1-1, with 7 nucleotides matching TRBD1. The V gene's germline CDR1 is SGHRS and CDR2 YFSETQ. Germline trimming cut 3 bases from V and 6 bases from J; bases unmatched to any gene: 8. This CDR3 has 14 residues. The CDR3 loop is CASSSITGAAEAFF. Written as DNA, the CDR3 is TGCGCCAGCAGCTCTATCACAGGGGCCGCTGAAGCTTTCTTT.

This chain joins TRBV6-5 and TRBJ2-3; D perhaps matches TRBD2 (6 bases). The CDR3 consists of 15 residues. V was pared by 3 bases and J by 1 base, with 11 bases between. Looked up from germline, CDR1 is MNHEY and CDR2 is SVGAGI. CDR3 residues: CASSYRWGGTDTQYF. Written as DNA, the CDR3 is TGTGCCAGCAGTTATAGGTGGGGGGGCACAGATACGCAGTATTTT.

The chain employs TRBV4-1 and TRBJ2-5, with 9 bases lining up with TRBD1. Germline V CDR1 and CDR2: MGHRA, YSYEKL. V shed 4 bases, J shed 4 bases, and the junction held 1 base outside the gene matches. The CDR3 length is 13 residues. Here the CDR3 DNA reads TGCGCCAGCAGCCGGGGACAGGGAGAGACCCAGTACTTC. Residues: CASSRGQGETQYF.

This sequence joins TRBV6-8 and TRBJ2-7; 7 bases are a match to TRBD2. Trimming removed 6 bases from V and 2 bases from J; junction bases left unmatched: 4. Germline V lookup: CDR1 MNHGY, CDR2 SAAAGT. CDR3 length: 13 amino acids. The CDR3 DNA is TGTGCCAGCAGCGGGAGGCCCACCTACGAGCAGTACTTC. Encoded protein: CASSGRPTYEQYF.

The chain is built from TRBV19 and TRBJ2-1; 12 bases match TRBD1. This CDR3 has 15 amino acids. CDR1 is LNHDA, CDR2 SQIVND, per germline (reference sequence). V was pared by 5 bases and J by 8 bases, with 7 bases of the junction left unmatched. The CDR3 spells CASSRGGQGAHEQFF. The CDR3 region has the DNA TGTGCCAGTAGTCGCGGGGGACAGGGGGCGCATGAGCAGTTCTTC.

The CDR3 DNA reads as TGTGCCAGCAGCATGACTAGCGGGGGGGCCTACAATGAGCAGTTCTTC. This translates into CASSMTSGGAYNEQFF. This chain uses TRBV7-3 with TRBJ2-1; 14 nucleotides agree with TRBD2. This CDR3 comprises 16 residues. Germline V gene data show CDR1 as SGHTA and CDR2 as FQGTGA. J gave up 2 bases and V 5 bases, and 2 bases lay outside the gene matches.

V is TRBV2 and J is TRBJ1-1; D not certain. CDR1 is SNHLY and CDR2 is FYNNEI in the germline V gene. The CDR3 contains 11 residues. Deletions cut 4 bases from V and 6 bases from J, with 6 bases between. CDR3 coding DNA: TGTGCCAGCAGTGTAGTCCCTGAAGCTTTCTTT. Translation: CASSVVPEAFF.

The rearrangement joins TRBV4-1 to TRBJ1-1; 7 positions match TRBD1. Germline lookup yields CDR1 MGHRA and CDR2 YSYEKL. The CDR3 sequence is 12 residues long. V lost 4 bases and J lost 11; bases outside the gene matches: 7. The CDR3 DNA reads TGCGCCAGCAGCCCAATGACAGGGTTGGCTTTCTTT. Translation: CASSPMTGLAFF.

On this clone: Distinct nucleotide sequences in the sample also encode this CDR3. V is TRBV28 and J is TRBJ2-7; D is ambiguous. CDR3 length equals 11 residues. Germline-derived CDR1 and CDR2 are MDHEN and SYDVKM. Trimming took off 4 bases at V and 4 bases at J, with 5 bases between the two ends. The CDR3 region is CASSSLYEQYF. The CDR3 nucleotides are TGTGCCAGCAGTTCGTTATACGAGCAGTACTTC.

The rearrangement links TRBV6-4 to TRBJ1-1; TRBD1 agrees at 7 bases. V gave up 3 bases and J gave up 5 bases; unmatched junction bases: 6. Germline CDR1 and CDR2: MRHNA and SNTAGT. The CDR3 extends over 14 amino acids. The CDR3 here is CASSEGQGVTEAFF. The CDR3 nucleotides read TGTGCCAGCAGTGAAGGGCAGGGGGTGACTGAAGCTTTCTTT.

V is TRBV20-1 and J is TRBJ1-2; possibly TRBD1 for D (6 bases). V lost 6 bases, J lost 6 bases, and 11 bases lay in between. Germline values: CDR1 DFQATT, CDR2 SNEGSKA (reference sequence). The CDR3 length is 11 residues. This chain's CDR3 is CSADYRDGYTF. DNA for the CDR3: TGCAGTGCCGATTACAGGGATGGCTACACCTTC.

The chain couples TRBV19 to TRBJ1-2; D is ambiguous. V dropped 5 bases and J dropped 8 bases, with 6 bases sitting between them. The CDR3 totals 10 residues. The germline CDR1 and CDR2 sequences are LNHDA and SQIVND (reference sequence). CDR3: CASSGQGYTF. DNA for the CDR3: TGTGCCAGTAGTGGGCAGGGCTACACCTTC. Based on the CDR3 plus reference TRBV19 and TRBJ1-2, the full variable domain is DGGITQSPKYLFRKEGQNVTLSCEQNLNHDAMYWYRQDPGQGLRLIYYSQIVNDFQKGDIAEGYSVSREKKESFPLTVTSAQKNPTAFYLCASSGQGYTFGSGTRLTVV.

DNA of the CDR3: TGCAGCGTTGAACCCCAGGGGGGTTTCACAGCCAAAAACATTCAGTACTTC. As protein: CSVEPQGGFTAKNIQYF. The V call is TRBV29-1, the J call TRBJ2-4, with D tentatively TRBD1 (7 bases). This CDR3 is 17 amino acids long. Trimming removed 2 bases from V and 0 bases from J, with 17 bases in between. The V gene's germline CDR1 is SQVTM and CDR2 ANQGSEA.

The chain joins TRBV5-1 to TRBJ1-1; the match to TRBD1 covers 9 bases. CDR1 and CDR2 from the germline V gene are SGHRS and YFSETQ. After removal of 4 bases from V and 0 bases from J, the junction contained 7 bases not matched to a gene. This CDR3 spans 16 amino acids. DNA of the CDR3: TGCGCCAGCAGCGGGACCGGGACAGGGCTGAACACTGAAGCTTTCTTT. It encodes CASSGTGTGLNTEAFF.

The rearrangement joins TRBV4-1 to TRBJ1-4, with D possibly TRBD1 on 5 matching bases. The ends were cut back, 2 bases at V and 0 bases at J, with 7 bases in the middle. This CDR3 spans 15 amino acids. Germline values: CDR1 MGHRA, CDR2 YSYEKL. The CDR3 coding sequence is TGCGCCAGCAGCCAACGGGGGGCAACTAATGAAAAACTGTTTTTT. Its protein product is CASSQRGATNEKLFF.